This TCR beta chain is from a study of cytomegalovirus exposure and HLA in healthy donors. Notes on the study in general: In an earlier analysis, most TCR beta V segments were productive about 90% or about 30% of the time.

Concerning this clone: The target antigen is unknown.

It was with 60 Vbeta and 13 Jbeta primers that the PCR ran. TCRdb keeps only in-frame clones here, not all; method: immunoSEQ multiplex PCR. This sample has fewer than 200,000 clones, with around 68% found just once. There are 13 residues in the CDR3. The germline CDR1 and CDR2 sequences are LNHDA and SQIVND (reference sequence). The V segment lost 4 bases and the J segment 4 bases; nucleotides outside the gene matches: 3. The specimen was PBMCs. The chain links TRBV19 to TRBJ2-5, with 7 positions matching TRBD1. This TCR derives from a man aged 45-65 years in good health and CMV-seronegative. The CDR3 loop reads CASSTNRGETQYF. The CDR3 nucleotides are TGTGCCAGTAGTACCAACAGGGGAGAGACCCAGTACTTC.